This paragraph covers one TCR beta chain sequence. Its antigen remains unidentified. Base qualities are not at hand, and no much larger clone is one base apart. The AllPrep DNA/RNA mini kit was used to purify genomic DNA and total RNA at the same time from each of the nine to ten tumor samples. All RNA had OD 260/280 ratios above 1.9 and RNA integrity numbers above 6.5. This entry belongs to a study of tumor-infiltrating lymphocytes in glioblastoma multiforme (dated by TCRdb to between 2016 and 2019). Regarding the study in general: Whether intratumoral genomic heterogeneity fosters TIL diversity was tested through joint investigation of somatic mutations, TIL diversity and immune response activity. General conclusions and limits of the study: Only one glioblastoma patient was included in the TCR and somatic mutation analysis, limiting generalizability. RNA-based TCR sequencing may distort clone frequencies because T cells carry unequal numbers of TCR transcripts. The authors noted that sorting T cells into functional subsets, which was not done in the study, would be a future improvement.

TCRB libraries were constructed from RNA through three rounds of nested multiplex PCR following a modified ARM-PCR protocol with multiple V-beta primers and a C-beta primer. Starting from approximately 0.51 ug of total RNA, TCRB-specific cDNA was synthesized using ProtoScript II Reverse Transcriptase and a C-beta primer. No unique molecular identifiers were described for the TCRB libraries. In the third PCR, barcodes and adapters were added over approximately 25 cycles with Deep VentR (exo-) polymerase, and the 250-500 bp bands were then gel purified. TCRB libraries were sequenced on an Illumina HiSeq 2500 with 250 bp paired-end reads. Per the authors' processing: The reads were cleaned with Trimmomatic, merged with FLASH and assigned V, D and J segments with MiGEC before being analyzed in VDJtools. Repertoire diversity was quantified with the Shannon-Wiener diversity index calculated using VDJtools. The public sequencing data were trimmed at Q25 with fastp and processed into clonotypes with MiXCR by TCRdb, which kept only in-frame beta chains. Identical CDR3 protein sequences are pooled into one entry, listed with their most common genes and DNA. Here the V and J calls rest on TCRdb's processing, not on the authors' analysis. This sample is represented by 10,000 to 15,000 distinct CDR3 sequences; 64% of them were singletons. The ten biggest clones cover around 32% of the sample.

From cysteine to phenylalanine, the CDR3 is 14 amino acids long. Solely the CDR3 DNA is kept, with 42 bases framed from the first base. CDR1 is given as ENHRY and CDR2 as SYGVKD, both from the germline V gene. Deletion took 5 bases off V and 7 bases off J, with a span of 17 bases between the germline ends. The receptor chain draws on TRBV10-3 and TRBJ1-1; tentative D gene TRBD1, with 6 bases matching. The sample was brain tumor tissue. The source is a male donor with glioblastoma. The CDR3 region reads CAISQQAADSEAFF. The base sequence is TGTGCCATCAGTCAACAAGCCGCGGACAGTGAAGCTTTCTTT.